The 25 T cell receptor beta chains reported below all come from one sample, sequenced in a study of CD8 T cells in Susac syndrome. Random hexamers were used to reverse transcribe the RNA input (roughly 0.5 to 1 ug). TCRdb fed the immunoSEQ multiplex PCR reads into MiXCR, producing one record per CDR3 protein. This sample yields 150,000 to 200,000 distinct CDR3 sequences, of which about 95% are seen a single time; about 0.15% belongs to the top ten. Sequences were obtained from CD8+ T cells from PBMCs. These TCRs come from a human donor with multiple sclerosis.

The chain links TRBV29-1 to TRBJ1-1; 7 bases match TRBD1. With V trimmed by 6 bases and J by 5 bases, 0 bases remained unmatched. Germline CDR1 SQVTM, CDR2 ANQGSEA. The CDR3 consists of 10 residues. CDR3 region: CSVQGTEAFF. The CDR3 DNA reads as TGCAGCGTACAGGGGACTGAAGCTTTCTTT.

CDR3 residues: CASSLLVEVDTQYF. The DNA of the CDR3 is TGTGCCAGCAGTTTACTGGTGGAGGTAGATACGCAGTATTTT. The chain has TRBV12-3 or TRBV12-4 and TRBJ2-3; maybe TRBD2 (5 bases). V lost 2 bases and J lost 5, with 11 bases in between. The CDR3 consists of 14 residues.

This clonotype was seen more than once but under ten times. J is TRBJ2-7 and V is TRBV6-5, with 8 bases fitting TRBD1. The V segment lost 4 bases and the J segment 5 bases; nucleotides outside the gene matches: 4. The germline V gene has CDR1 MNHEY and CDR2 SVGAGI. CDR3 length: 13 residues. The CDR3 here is CASSSRGLHEQYF. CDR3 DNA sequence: TGTGCCAGCAGTTCCAGGGGGCTCCACGAGCAGTACTTC.

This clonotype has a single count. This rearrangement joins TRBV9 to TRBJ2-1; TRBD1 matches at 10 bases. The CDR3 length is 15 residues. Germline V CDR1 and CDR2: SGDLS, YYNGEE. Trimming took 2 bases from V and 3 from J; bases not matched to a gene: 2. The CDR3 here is CASSVRDRGYNEQFF. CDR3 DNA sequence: TGTGCCAGCAGCGTCCGGGACAGGGGCTACAATGAGCAGTTCTTC. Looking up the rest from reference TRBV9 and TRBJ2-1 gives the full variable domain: DSGVTQTPKHLITATGQRVTLRCSPRSGDLSVYWYQQSLDQGLQFLIQYYNGEERAKGNILERFSAQQFPDLHSELNLSSLELGDSALYFCASSVRDRGYNEQFFGPGTRLTVL.

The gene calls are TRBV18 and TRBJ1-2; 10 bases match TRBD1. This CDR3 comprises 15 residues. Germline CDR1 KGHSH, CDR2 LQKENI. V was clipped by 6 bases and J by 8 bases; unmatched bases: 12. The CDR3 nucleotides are TGTGCCAGCTCGTCGCCGGGACAGGGGATCGAGGGCTACACCTTC. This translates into CASSSPGQGIEGYTF.

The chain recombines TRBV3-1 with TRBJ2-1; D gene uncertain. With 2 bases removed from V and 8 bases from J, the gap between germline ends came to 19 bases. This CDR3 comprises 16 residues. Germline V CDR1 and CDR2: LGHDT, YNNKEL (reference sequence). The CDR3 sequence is CASSQPGFQMGDEQFF. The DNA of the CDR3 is TGTGCCAGCAGCCAACCCGGGTTCCAAATGGGCGATGAGCAGTTCTTC.

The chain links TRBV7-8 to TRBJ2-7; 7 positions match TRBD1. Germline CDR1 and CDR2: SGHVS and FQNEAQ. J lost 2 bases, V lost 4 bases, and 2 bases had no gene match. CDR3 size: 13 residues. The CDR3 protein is CASSWGQTYEQYF. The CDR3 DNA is TGTGCCAGCAGCTGGGGACAGACCTACGAGCAGTACTTC.

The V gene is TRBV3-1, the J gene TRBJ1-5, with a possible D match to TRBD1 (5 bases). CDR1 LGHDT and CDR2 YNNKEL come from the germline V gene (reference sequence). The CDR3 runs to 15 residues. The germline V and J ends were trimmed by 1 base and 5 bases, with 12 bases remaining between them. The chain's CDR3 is CASSQVWGVDQPQHF. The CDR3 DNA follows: TGTGCCAGCAGCCAAGTGTGGGGGGTCGATCAGCCCCAGCATTTT.

CDR3 sequence reads: CATSEGGETFF. CDR3 in DNA: TGTGCCACCAGTGAGGGAGGGGAAACTTTCTTT. The gene calls are TRBV24-1 and TRBJ1-1, with D tentatively TRBD1 (5 bases). The CDR3 is made up of 11 amino acids. The germline gives CDR1 KGHDR, CDR2 SFDVKD. Deletions cut 4 bases from V and 12 bases from J, with 11 bases between.

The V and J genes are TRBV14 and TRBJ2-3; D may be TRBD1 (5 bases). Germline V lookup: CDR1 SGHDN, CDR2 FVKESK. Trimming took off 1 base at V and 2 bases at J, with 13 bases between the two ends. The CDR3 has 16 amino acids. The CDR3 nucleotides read TGTGCCAGCAGCCAAGTGGGGCGACCCTACACAGATACGCAGTATTTT. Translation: CASSQVGRPYTDTQYF.

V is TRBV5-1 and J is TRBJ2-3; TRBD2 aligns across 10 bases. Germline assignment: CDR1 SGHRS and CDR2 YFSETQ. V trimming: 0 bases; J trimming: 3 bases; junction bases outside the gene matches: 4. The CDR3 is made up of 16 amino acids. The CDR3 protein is CASSLDVAGGTDTQYF. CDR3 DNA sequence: TGCGCCAGCAGCTTGGACGTAGCGGGAGGAACAGATACGCAGTATTTT.

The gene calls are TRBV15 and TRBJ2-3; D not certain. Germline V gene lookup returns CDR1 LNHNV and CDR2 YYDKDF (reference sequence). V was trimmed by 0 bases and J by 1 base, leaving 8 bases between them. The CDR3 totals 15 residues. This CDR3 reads CATSRDFAGTDTQYF. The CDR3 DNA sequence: TGTGCCACCAGCAGAGATTTCGCTGGCACAGATACGCAGTATTTT.

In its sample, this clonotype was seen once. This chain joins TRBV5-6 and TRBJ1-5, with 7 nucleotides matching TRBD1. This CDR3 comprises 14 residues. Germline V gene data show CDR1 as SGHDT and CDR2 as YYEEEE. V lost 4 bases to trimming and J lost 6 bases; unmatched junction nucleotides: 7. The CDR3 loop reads CASSTGQELQPQHF. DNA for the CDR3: TGTGCCAGCAGCACAGGACAGGAGCTTCAGCCCCAGCATTTT.

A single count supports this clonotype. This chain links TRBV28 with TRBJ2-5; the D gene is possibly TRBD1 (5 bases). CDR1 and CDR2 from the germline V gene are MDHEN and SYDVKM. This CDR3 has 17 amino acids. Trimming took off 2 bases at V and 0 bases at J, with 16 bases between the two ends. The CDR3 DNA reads TGTGCCAGCAGTTTAGAGTTACCGACAGATTACCAAGAGACCCAGTACTTC. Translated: CASSLELPTDYQETQYF.

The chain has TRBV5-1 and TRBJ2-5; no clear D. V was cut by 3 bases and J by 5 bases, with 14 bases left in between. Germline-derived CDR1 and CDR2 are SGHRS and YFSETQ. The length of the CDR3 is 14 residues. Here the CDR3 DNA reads TGCGCCAGCAGCTCACGGCCTCTCGGGGAGACCCAGTACTTC. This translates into CASSSRPLGETQYF.

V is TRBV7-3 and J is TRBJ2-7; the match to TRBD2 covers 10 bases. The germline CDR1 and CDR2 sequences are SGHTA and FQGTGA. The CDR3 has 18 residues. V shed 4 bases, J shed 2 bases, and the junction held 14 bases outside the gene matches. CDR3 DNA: TGTGCCAGCAGCTCTCCGGGACTAGCGAAGAGATCCCCCTACGAGCAGTACTTC. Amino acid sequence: CASSSPGLAKRSPYEQYF.

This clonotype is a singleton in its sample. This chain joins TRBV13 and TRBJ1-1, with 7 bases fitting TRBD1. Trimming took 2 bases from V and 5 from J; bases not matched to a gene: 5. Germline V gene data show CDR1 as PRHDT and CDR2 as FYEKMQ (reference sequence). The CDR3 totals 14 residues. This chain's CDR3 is CASSLRGGATEAFF. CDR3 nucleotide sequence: TGTGCCAGCAGCTTACGAGGGGGCGCGACTGAAGCTTTCTTT.

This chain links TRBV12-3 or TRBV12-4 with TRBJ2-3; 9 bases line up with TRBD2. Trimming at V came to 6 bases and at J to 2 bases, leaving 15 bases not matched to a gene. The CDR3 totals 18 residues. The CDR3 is CASSPTELTSGNTDTQYF. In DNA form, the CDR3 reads TGTGCCAGCAGCCCCACAGAACTGACTAGCGGAAACACAGATACGCAGTATTTT.

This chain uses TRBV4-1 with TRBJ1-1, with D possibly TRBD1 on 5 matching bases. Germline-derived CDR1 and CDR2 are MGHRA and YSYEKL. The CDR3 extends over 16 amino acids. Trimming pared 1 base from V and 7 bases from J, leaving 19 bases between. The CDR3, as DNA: TGCGCCAGCAGCCAAGTCCCCCACAGGCTTGGGGATGAAGCTTTCTTT. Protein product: CASSQVPHRLGDEAFF.

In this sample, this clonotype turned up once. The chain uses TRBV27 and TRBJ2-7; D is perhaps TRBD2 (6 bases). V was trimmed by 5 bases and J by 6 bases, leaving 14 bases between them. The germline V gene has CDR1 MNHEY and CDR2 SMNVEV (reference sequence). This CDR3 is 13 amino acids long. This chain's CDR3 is CASSPLGTGEQYF. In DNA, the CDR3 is TGTGCCAGCAGTCCCCTGGGGACTGGCGAGCAGTACTTC.

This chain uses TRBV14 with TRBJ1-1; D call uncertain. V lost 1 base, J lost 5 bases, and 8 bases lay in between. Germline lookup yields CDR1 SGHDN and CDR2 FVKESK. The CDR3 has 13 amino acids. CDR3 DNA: TGTGCCAGCAGCCAAGGACACTGGACTGAAGCTTTCTTT. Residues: CASSQGHWTEAFF.

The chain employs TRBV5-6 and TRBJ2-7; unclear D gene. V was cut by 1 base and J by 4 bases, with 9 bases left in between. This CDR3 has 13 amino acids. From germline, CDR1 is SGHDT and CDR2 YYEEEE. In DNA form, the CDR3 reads TGTGCCAGCAGCTTGAGGGCCCCTTACGAGCAGTACTTC. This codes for CASSLRAPYEQYF. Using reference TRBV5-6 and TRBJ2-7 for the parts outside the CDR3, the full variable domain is DAGVTQSPTHLIKTRGQQVTLRCSPKSGHDTVSWYQQALGQGPQFIFQYYEEEERQRGNFPDRFSGHQFPNYSSELNVNALLLGDSALYLCASSLRAPYEQYFGPGTRLTVT.

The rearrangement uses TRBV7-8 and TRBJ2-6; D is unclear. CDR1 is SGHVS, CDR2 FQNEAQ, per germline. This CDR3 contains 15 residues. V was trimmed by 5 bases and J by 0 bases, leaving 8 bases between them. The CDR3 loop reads CASSAFLSGANVLTF. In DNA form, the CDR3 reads TGTGCCAGCAGCGCGTTCCTCTCTGGGGCCAACGTCCTGACTTTC.

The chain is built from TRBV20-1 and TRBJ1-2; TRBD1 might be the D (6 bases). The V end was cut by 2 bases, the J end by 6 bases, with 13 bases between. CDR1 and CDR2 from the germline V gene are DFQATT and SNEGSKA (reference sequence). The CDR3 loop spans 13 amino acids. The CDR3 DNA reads TGCAGTGCTAGAACTCCAGGGGCTCATGGCTACACCTTC. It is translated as CSARTPGAHGYTF.

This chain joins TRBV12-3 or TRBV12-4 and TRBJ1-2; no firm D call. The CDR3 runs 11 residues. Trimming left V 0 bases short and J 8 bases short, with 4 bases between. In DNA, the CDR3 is TGTGCCAGCAGTTTAGCAGGGGGCTACACCTTC. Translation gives CASSLAGGYTF.